Listed below are T cell receptor beta chains from one sample, sequenced in a study of human T cells and chemical hapten exposure. TCRdb re-called the RACE reads through MiXCR, storing one row per CDR3 protein. Here the sample spans roughly 260,000 distinct CDR3 sequences, around 9.3% being singletons. Sequenced here: whole blood, sampled in connection with sensitization to the hapten diphenylcyclopropenone (DPC). These receptors all come from a woman aged 40 to 49 with alopecia areata. Some clones in this sample may be carry-over from other donors' samples. The CDR3 runs from the conserved cysteine through the conserved F or W.

v_call	j_call	cdr3_aa
TRBV28	TRBJ2-1	CASSTSWPKPNNEQFF
TRBV20-1	TRBJ2-1	CSAKNGGAGYNEQFF
TRBV7-2	TRBJ1-2	CASSLGSAGYGYTF
TRBV29-1	TRBJ1-1	CSVGPENTEAFF
TRBV14	TRBJ2-1	CASSPLAGFSYNEQFF
TRBV20-1	TRBJ2-5	CSANEPSQYF
TRBV2	TRBJ2-7	CAGRAAVRGGEQYF
TRBV7-2	TRBJ1-1	CASSPYLTTEAFF
TRBV7-3	TRBJ1-1	CASSYHGTEAFF
TRBV27	TRBJ2-1	CASSLAGKVNEQFF
TRBV10-3	TRBJ2-5	CATSTGDEETQYF
TRBV6-5	TRBJ2-7	CASSGTGGIYEQYF
TRBV28	TRBJ1-4	CASSSPPAHTATNEKLFF
TRBV7-9	TRBJ2-5	CASSLLTGETQYF
TRBV20-1	TRBJ2-7	CSASPYEQYF
TRBV5-4	TRBJ2-3	CASSLGKGLSTDTQYF
TRBV4-1	TRBJ1-1	CASSQGRLTEAFF
TRBV20-1	TRBJ1-3	CSAKGTSSGNTIYF
TRBV12-3/TRBV12-4	TRBJ2-7	CASSSLNGQAPSYEQYF
TRBV4-1	TRBJ2-5	CASSQDRGRQGETQYF
TRBV4-1	TRBJ2-7	CASSQTMVRGPAEQYF
TRBV28	TRBJ2-7	CASSFRTGASEQYF
TRBV6-6	TRBJ1-5	CASSTPRGSAGNQPQHF